Below, one TCR beta chain is given with its context. These data are taken from a study of blood T cell repertoires in COVID-19. CDR1 and CDR2 from the germline V gene are SEHNR and FQNEAQ (reference sequence). This CDR3 comprises 14 residues. Trimming removed 5 bases from V and 0 bases from J, with 8 bases in between. Original processing methods: Amplified reference gene primers provided the basis for estimating nucleated cell counts. Repertoires were generated with immunoSEQ multiplex PCR, while TCRdb's copy carries only in-frame clones and drops some. V and J calls plus clone size are reproduced from that table; the DNA served to infer D and trimming. The repertoire includes 55,000 to 85,000 clones, roughly 85% of them detected once, and under 6% sits in the top ten.

The sample taken for sequencing was peripheral blood. This clonotype was obtained from a human donor in a cohort sampled during active COVID-19. This chain joins TRBV7-9 and TRBJ1-5, with D hard to call. CDR3 nucleotides: TGTGCCAGCAGCCCATCAGGTAGCAATCAGCCCCAGCATTTT. It encodes CASSPSGSNQPQHF.